Each of the 9 T cell receptor beta chains below was sequenced from the same sample in a study of T-cell memory formation after mild COVID-19. TCRdb reanalysed the 5' RACE reads using MiXCR and keeps one entry per CDR3 protein. The table has more than 250,000 distinct CDR3 sequences, about a sixth seen once. The specimen sequenced was PBMCs or a T cell subset sorted from them (not recorded which). The receptor set was obtained from a man between 18 and 35 years old who had mild COVID-19 (a few samples of this study predate the infection). Cell type and time point are not known.

This clonotype was counted ten times or more. The gene calls are TRBV5-1 and TRBJ2-3; D may be TRBD2 (6 bases). V lost 1 base and J 5 bases, leaving 8 bases between the germline ends. The CDR3 sequence is 13 residues long. Germline CDR1 reads SGHRS; CDR2 reads YFSETQ. CDR3 region: CASSLWGEDTQYF. Written as DNA, the CDR3 is TGCGCCAGCAGCTTGTGGGGGGAAGATACGCAGTATTTT. Complete variable domain (other parts from reference TRBV5-1 and TRBJ2-3): KAGVTQTPRYLIKTRGQQVTLSCSPISGHRSVSWYQQTPGQGLQFLFEYFSETQRNKGNFPGRFSGRQFSNSRSEMNVSTLELGDSALYLCASSLWGEDTQYFGPGTRLTVL.

The chain carries TRBV5-1 and TRBJ2-2; TRBD1 matches at 8 bases. The CDR3 loop spans 17 amino acids. Germline CDR1 and CDR2: SGHRS and YFSETQ. V dropped 1 base and J dropped 3; count of bases not matched to a gene: 8. DNA of the CDR3: TGCGCCAGCAGCTTGACCCTGACAGGGGTGGACACCGGGGAGCTGTTTTTT. This gives the protein CASSLTLTGVDTGELFF.

CDR3 sequence (DNA): TGTGCCAGCAGTAACGGGGGGGCCGGGAACACTGAAGCTTTCTTT. This sequence encodes CASSNGGAGNTEAFF. This chain uses TRBV6-2 or TRBV6-3 with TRBJ1-1; possibly TRBD1 for D (6 bases). Germline assignment: CDR1 MNHEY and CDR2 SVGEGT. The CDR3 totals 15 residues. V lost 5 bases, J lost 1 base, and 14 bases lay in between.

This clonotype showed up just a few times. CDR3: CSAQQGIGNQPQHF. The CDR3 DNA follows: TGCAGTGCCCAACAGGGTATCGGCAATCAGCCCCAGCATTTT. The chain couples TRBV20-1 to TRBJ1-5, with a tentative D call TRBD1 (6 bases). The CDR3 runs 14 residues. V gave up 6 bases and J gave up 2 bases, with 14 bases separating them. Germline lookup yields CDR1 DFQATT and CDR2 SNEGSKA (reference sequence).

This clonotype was seen at least ten times. The J gene is TRBJ1-1, the V gene TRBV7-2, with D possibly TRBD1 on 6 matching bases. This CDR3 is 14 amino acids long. From germline, CDR1 is SGHTA and CDR2 FQGNSA. V was clipped by 3 bases and J by 8 bases, with 16 bases between them. CDR3 sequence reads: CASSFGGASMEAFF. The CDR3 DNA reads as TGTGCCAGCAGCTTCGGGGGGGCGTCTATGGAAGCTTTCTTT.

This clonotype has more than one count but fewer than ten. V gene TRBV6-6 combines with J gene TRBJ1-6; tentative D call: TRBD1 (6 bases). Germline-derived CDR1 and CDR2 are MNHNY and SVGAGI (reference sequence). V lost 5 bases and J lost 10, with 12 bases in between. This CDR3 is 13 amino acids long. The CDR3 DNA reads TGTGCCAGCAGTACGACAGGTATCTCACCCCTCCACTTT. Translation gives CASSTTGISPLHF.

This clonotype came up a few times. The J gene is TRBJ2-3, the V gene TRBV2, with no clear D. Deletions cut 4 bases from V and 0 bases from J, with 8 bases between. This CDR3 spans 14 amino acids. The germline V gene has CDR1 SNHLY and CDR2 FYNNEI. The CDR3 here is CASSALLSTDTQYF. CDR3 DNA: TGTGCCAGCAGTGCCTTACTTAGCACAGATACGCAGTATTTT.

This clonotype was seen only a few times. The chain links TRBV28 to TRBJ1-2; D ambiguous. The CDR3 is 14 amino acids. Germline V gives CDR1 MDHEN, CDR2 SYDVKM. Trimming took off 3 bases at V and 5 bases at J, with 13 bases between the two ends. The CDR3 loop reads CASSLDQPNYGYTF. The CDR3 DNA follows: TGTGCCAGCAGTTTGGACCAGCCGAATTATGGCTACACCTTC.

The J gene is TRBJ2-3, the V gene TRBV5-1; 10 nucleotides agree with TRBD1. The CDR3 has 16 amino acids. The V segment lost 3 bases and the J segment 6 bases; nucleotides outside the gene matches: 10. In germline, CDR1 is SGHRS, CDR2 YFSETQ. The CDR3 reads CASSSETGGPMDTQYF. The CDR3 DNA is TGCGCCAGCAGCTCCGAGACAGGGGGCCCCATGGATACGCAGTATTTT.